This T cell receptor beta chain was found in a study of blood T cells in healthy people across ages. The second PCR ran about 7 to 12 cycles with a sample-barcoded 5' primer and J-beta primers. MiXCR, applied by TCRdb to the 5' RACE reads, yields one record per CDR3 protein. This sample has fewer than 2,000,000 distinct CDR3 sequences, with around 40% found just once. Comments on this clonotype: Its antigen is not identified.

Study-wide results and caveats: Both higher diversity and more naive CD4+ cells marked long-lived donors when set against aged donors.

This CDR3 spans 15 amino acids. Deletions cut 2 bases from V and 2 bases from J, with 13 bases between. Germline V gene sequence: CDR1 SGHTA, CDR2 FQGNSA. In terms of origin and age, donors were healthy Caucasian individuals from Russia aged about 6 to 90. This TCR came from a human donor in good health. The source material was blood. V is TRBV7-2 and J is TRBJ2-7, with a weak D call TRBD2 (6 bases). The CDR3 loop is CASSLFRTTTYEQYF. The CDR3 DNA reads TGTGCCAGCAGCTTATTCCGGACTACCACCTACGAGCAGTACTTC. The complete variable domain, with remaining parts taken from reference TRBV7-2 and TRBJ2-7, reads GAGVSQSPSNKVTEKGKDVELRCDPISGHTALYWYRQSLGQGLEFLIYFQGNSAPDKSGLPSDRFSAERTGGSVSTLTIQRTQQEDSAVYLCASSLFRTTTYEQYFGPGTRLTVT.